A single T cell receptor beta chain is shown here with its context. The sample belongs to a study of T cells after yellow fever vaccination. Study-level background: The SMART-Seq v4 Ultra Low Input method served to prepare the low-cell-number fractions.

CDR1 is SGHDT and CDR2 is YYEEEE in the germline V gene. The CDR3 runs to 13 residues. The V and J ends lost 1 base and 5 bases respectively, with 9 bases between them. For TCR, cDNA came from 5'RACE template switching, which added a universal primer site and UMIs. Each CDR3 protein is one row after TCRdb ran MiXCR on the 5' RACE reads. The data show about 58,000 distinct CDR3 sequences, approximately 7.7% seen once. Source: CD8+ T cells sorted from PBMCs, taken on the day of the first yellow fever vaccination. The J gene is TRBJ2-5, the V gene TRBV5-6; D uncertain. The TCR was taken from a man between 18 and 29 years old who received the YFV17D yellow fever vaccine. The CDR3: CASSLYNGETQYF. CDR3 nucleotides: TGTGCCAGCAGCTTGTACAATGGGGAGACCCAGTACTTC.